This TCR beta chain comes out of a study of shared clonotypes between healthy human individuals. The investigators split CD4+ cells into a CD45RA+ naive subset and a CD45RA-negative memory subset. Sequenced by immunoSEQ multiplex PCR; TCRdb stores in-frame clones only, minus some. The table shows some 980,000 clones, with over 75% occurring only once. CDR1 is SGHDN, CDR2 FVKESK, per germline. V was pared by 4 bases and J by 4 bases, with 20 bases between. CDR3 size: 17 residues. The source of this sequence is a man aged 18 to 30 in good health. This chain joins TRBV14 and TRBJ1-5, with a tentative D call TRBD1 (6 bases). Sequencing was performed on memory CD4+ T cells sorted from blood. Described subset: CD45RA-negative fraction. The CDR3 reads CASSLTQPGAGNQPQHF. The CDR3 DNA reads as TGTGCCAGCAGCCTCACACAACCAGGGGCAGGGAATCAGCCCCAGCATTTT.